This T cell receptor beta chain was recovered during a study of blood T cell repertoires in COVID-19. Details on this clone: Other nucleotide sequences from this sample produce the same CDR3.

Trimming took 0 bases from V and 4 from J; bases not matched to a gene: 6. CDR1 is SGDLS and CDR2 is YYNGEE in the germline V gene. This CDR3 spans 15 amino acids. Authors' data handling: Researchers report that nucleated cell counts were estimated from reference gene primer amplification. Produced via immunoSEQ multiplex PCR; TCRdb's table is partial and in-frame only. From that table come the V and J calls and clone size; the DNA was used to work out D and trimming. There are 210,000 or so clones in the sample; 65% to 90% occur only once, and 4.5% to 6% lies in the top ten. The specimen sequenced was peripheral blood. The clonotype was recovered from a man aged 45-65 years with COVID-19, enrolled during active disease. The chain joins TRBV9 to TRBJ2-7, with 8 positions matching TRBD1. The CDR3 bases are TGTGCCAGCAGCGTAGATGGGCAGGGGGCATACGAGCAGTACTTC. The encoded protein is CASSVDGQGAYEQYF.